The 9 T cell receptor beta chains reported below all come from one sample, sequenced in a study of early T cells in non-severe SARS-CoV-2 infection. One entry per CDR3 protein, called by TCRdb with MiXCR from the 5' RACE reads. The sample consists of 70,000 to 85,000 distinct CDR3 sequences, more than 4% of them appearing once. The input for sequencing was whole blood, taken at baseline. The source of these receptors is an adult who was a healthcare worker with PCR-confirmed SARS-CoV-2 infection or an uninfected control (not recorded which).

V gene TRBV3-1 combines with J gene TRBJ1-5, with unresolved D. Trimming shortened V by 1 base and J by 8 bases, and 9 bases separated the two germline ends. Germline V lookup: CDR1 LGHDT, CDR2 YNNKEL (reference sequence). This CDR3 has 13 residues. Here the CDR3 DNA reads TGTGCCAGCAGCCAAGGGGTATTGGAGCCCCAGCATTTT. This translates into CASSQGVLEPQHF.

Here the CDR3 reads CASSEWPGGLQPQHF. CDR3 nucleotide sequence: TGTGCCAGCAGCGAGTGGCCAGGGGGCCTTCAGCCCCAGCATTTT. The rearrangement joins TRBV7-8 to TRBJ1-5; 8 nucleotides line up with TRBD1. The CDR3 has 15 residues. Germline lookup yields CDR1 SGHVS and CDR2 FQNEAQ. V trimming: 5 bases; J trimming: 6 bases; junction bases outside the gene matches: 9.

V and J are TRBV11-2 and TRBJ1-3; D uncertain. CDR3 length: 13 residues. V lost 10 bases, J lost 0 bases, and 10 bases lay in between. Germline CDR1 is SGHAT and CDR2 is FQNNGV. The CDR3, as DNA: TGTGCCACTGGCCAGAGCTCTGGAAACACCATATATTTT. This encodes CATGQSSGNTIYF. The whole variable domain, filled in from reference TRBV11-2 and TRBJ1-3, reads EAGVAQSPRYKIIEKRQSVAFWCNPISGHATLYWYQQILGQGPKLLIQFQNNGVVDDSQLPKDRFSAERLKGVDSTLKIQPAKLEDSAVYLCATGQSSGNTIYFGEGSWLTVV.

This clonotype was seen a handful of times. V and J are TRBV28 and TRBJ1-3; a weak D match, TRBD1 (6 bases). V was shortened by 7 bases and J by 4 bases, with 14 bases between the two germline ends. This CDR3 has 14 amino acids. Germline V CDR1 and CDR2: MDHEN, SYDVKM. Here the CDR3 reads CASILGGAGNTIYF. The CDR3 bases are TGTGCCAGCATCCTGGGGGGGGCCGGAAACACCATATATTTT. The whole variable domain, filled in from reference TRBV28 and TRBJ1-3, reads DVKVTQSSRYLVKRTGEKVFLECVQDMDHENMFWYRQDPGLGLRLIYFSYDVKMKEKGDIPEGYSVSREKKERFSLILESASTNQTSMYLCASILGGAGNTIYFGEGSWLTVV.

This clonotype was counted at least ten times. This chain uses TRBV7-9 with TRBJ1-1, with D possibly being TRBD1 (6 bases). Germline loops: CDR1 SEHNR, CDR2 FQNEAQ (reference sequence). The CDR3 length is 14 residues. The V and J ends lost 2 bases and 5 bases respectively, with 12 bases between them. CDR3 DNA sequence: TGTGCCAGCAGCTTACGGACAGTGAGTACTGAAGCTTTCTTT. Encoded protein: CASSLRTVSTEAFF.

The rearrangement links TRBV12-3 or TRBV12-4 to TRBJ2-1; the D gene is possibly TRBD1 (6 bases). This CDR3 region has 15 residues. V shed 5 bases and J shed 6 bases, with 17 bases lying between them. The CDR3 region is CASSRDRFFLNEQFF. Here the CDR3 DNA reads TGTGCCAGCAGTCGTGACAGGTTTTTCCTCAATGAGCAGTTCTTC.

This clonotype was seen repeatedly, ten times or more. The chain carries TRBV20-1 and TRBJ1-2; D is undetermined. V lost 0 bases and J 6 bases, leaving 11 bases between the germline ends. The CDR3 spans 13 residues. The V gene's germline CDR1 is DFQATT and CDR2 SNEGSKA (reference sequence). CDR3: CSARDHLVHGYTF. DNA of the CDR3: TGCAGTGCTAGAGATCATCTGGTCCATGGCTACACCTTC.

This clonotype was recorded once. The chain employs TRBV9 and TRBJ1-3; a weak D match, TRBD1 (5 bases). The V gene's germline CDR1 is SGDLS and CDR2 YYNGEE. This CDR3 spans 15 amino acids. Between the trimmed V and J ends, which lost 4 bases and 0 bases, there was a span of 11 bases. CDR3 in amino acids: CASSPRTNSGNTIYF. CDR3 DNA sequence: TGTGCCAGCAGCCCCAGGACAAACTCTGGAAACACCATATATTTT.

This clonotype was found a few times. The chain's CDR3 is CAWSEDFGYTEAFF. In DNA, the CDR3 is TGTGCCTGGAGTGAAGATTTCGGGTACACTGAAGCTTTCTTT. The J gene is TRBJ1-1, the V gene TRBV30; D remains ambiguous. Trimming left V 1 base short and J 3 bases short, with 12 bases between. This CDR3 spans 14 amino acids. CDR1 is GTSNPN and CDR2 is SVGIG in the germline V gene (reference sequence).